Listed below are T cell receptor beta chains from one sample, sequenced in a study of blood T cell repertoires in COVID-19. TCRdb's table, derived via immunoSEQ multiplex PCR, lists solely in-frame clones and lacks some. The table has 440,000 or so clones, about 89% seen once; the top ten hold around 1.5%. The material sequenced was peripheral blood. Every receptor here comes from a woman aged 40-49 years with COVID-19, enrolled during active disease. Each CDR3 is given with its conserved first and last residue. Fields, in order: clone size, J gene, V gene, D gene, CDR3 protein, CDR3 DNA. D genes are given only for firm matches. For some rows the clone size is stated as once, few or many, or as a class when expanded; others skip it.

clone size: -
J gene: TRBJ1-5
V gene: TRBV6-2/TRBV6-3
D gene: -
CDR3 protein: CASSYRGSSVGQPQHF
CDR3 DNA: TGTGCCAGCAGTTACCGGGGATCCTCCGTTGGTCAGCCCCAGCATTTT

clone size: -
J gene: TRBJ1-5
V gene: TRBV21-1
D gene: -
CDR3 protein: CASSKGPDIDRGGNQPQHF
CDR3 DNA: TGTGCCAGCAGCAAGGGACCCGATATAGACAGGGGTGGCAATCAGCCCCAGCATTTT

clone size: once
J gene: TRBJ1-5
V gene: TRBV28
D gene: -
CDR3 protein: CASSPDNTQPQHF
CDR3 DNA: TGTGCCAGCAGTCCGGACAATACTCAGCCCCAGCATTTT

clone size: -
J gene: TRBJ1-2
V gene: TRBV11-1
D gene: -
CDR3 protein: CASSLALGINYGYTF
CDR3 DNA: TGTGCCAGCAGCTTGGCTCTCGGGATTAACTATGGCTACACCTTC

clone size: -
J gene: TRBJ2-2
V gene: TRBV7-9
D gene: -
CDR3 protein: CASSSRPHAGSNTGELFF
CDR3 DNA: TGTGCCAGCAGCTCCCGACCCCATGCGGGGTCGAACACCGGGGAGCTGTTTTTT

clone size: -
J gene: TRBJ1-6
V gene: TRBV4-2
D gene: TRBD1
CDR3 protein: CASSQEGTGGWSPLHF
CDR3 DNA: TGTGCCAGCAGCCAAGAAGGGACAGGGGGCTGGTCACCCCTCCACTTT

clone size: once
J gene: TRBJ2-1
V gene: TRBV7-2
D gene: -
CDR3 protein: CASTPGWRPYNEQFF
CDR3 DNA: TGTGCCAGCACCCCCGGGTGGCGGCCCTACAATGAGCAGTTCTTC

clone size: -
J gene: TRBJ1-4
V gene: TRBV18
D gene: -
CDR3 protein: CASSPREGTNEKLFF
CDR3 DNA: TGTGCCAGCTCACCCAGGGAGGGGACTAATGAAAAACTGTTTTTT

clone size: -
J gene: TRBJ2-2
V gene: TRBV7-7
D gene: -
CDR3 protein: CASSPGVNTGELFF
CDR3 DNA: TGTGCTAGCAGCCCTGGAGTGAACACCGGGGAGCTGTTTTTT

clone size: -
J gene: TRBJ1-6
V gene: TRBV5-1
D gene: -
CDR3 protein: CASSPREGSGWPLHF
CDR3 DNA: TGCGCCAGCAGCCCCAGGGAAGGGTCCGGGTGGCCCCTCCACTTT

clone size: once
J gene: TRBJ2-7
V gene: TRBV3-1/TRBV3-2
D gene: TRBD1
CDR3 protein: CASSPGQGYEQYF
CDR3 DNA: TGTGCCAGCAGCCCGGGACAGGGTTACGAGCAGTACTTC

clone size: -
J gene: TRBJ2-1
V gene: TRBV4-1
D gene: -
CDR3 protein: CASSQDSREQFF
CDR3 DNA: TGCGCCAGCAGCCAAGATAGTCGTGAGCAGTTCTTC

clone size: -
J gene: TRBJ1-2
V gene: TRBV28
D gene: TRBD1
CDR3 protein: CASSRSGTGYGYTF
CDR3 DNA: TGTGCCAGCAGTCGGTCCGGGACAGGGTATGGCTACACCTTC

clone size: once
J gene: TRBJ2-7
V gene: TRBV29-1
D gene: -
CDR3 protein: CSVTTNYEQYF
CDR3 DNA: TGCAGCGTTACCACAAACTACGAGCAGTACTTC

clone size: -
J gene: TRBJ2-2
V gene: TRBV7-3
D gene: -
CDR3 protein: CASSYRVENTGELFF
CDR3 DNA: TGTGCCAGCAGTTACAGGGTCGAGAACACCGGGGAGCTGTTTTTT

clone size: -
J gene: TRBJ1-5
V gene: TRBV5-8
D gene: -
CDR3 protein: CASSREGSSNQPQHF
CDR3 DNA: TGTGCCAGCAGCAGGGAGGGTTCGAGCAATCAGCCCCAGCATTTT

clone size: -
J gene: TRBJ2-3
V gene: TRBV7-8
D gene: TRBD1
CDR3 protein: CASSWDRDTQYF
CDR3 DNA: TGTGCCAGCAGCTGGGACAGAGATACGCAGTATTTT

clone size: -
J gene: TRBJ2-2
V gene: TRBV7-6
D gene: TRBD1
CDR3 protein: CASSLRQGGTGELFF
CDR3 DNA: TGTGCCAGCAGCTTGCGACAGGGTGGCACCGGGGAGCTGTTTTTT

clone size: -
J gene: TRBJ1-2
V gene: TRBV7-2
D gene: -
CDR3 protein: CASVPGRGKTSDGYTF
CDR3 DNA: TGTGCCAGCGTCCCTGGAAGGGGGAAAACGTCCGATGGCTACACCTTC